Listed below are T cell receptor beta chains from one sample, sequenced in a study of technical replicates of blood from several donors. Clones were sequenced by immunoSEQ multiplex PCR, and TCRdb holds only the in-frame ones, with some missing. The sample lists more than 90,000 clones; 90% to 96% were seen once. The source material was T cells isolated from PBMCs. The receptors come from a human donor in good health. Both conserved end residues are part of each CDR3. Fields, in order: D gene, clone size, J gene, V gene, CDR3 protein, CDR3 DNA. A D gene is named only where the DNA matches it firmly. Clone size, where shown, is once, few, many, or a class for clones that have expanded.

d_gene: NA; abundance: NA; j_gene: TRBJ2-3; v_gene: TRBV7-2; CDR3aa: CASSPSRTSTDTQYF; CDR3nt: TGTGCCAGCAGCCCGTCCCGGACTTCCACAGATACGCAGTATTTT
d_gene: TRBD1; abundance: NA; j_gene: TRBJ1-5; v_gene: TRBV6-1; CDR3aa: CASSATGDQPQHF; CDR3nt: TGTGCCAGCAGTGCCACAGGGGATCAGCCCCAGCATTTT
d_gene: NA; abundance: NA; j_gene: TRBJ2-2; v_gene: TRBV28; CDR3aa: CASRSETVTNTGELFF; CDR3nt: TGTGCCAGCAGATCCGAGACAGTTACGAACACCGGGGAGCTGTTTTTT
d_gene: NA; abundance: few; j_gene: TRBJ1-1; v_gene: TRBV9; CDR3aa: CASSVVMQAEAFF; CDR3nt: TGTGCCAGCAGCGTAGTAATGCAGGCTGAAGCTTTCTTT
d_gene: TRBD1; abundance: NA; j_gene: TRBJ2-1; v_gene: TRBV7-6; CDR3aa: CASSLVGTGFPQEQFF; CDR3nt: TGTGCCAGCAGCTTAGTAGGGACAGGGTTCCCCCAAGAGCAGTTCTTC
d_gene: NA; abundance: NA; j_gene: TRBJ2-2; v_gene: TRBV11-2; CDR3aa: CASSLWEPAGELFF; CDR3nt: TGTGCCAGCTCTTTGTGGGAGCCCGCCGGGGAGCTGTTTTTT
d_gene: NA; abundance: once; j_gene: TRBJ2-1; v_gene: TRBV4-1; CDR3aa: CASSQGLVDYNEQFF; CDR3nt: TGCGCCAGCAGCCAAGGGTTGGTAGACTACAATGAGCAGTTCTTC
d_gene: TRBD1; abundance: NA; j_gene: TRBJ1-6; v_gene: TRBV27; CDR3aa: CASSLLGQGAESPLHF; CDR3nt: TGTGCCAGCAGTTTATTGGGACAGGGGGCTGAATCACCCCTCCACTTT
d_gene: NA; abundance: NA; j_gene: TRBJ1-2; v_gene: TRBV7-9; CDR3aa: CASSAGQPVDGYTF; CDR3nt: TGTGCCAGCAGCGCCGGACAGCCCGTCGATGGCTACACCTTC
d_gene: NA; abundance: NA; j_gene: TRBJ2-3; v_gene: TRBV5-4; CDR3aa: CASSLGADTQYF; CDR3nt: TGTGCCAGCAGCTTAGGGGCAGATACGCAGTATTTT
d_gene: TRBD1; abundance: NA; j_gene: TRBJ2-1; v_gene: TRBV28; CDR3aa: CASRGTGVWNEQFF; CDR3nt: TGTGCCAGCAGGGGGACAGGGGTATGGAATGAGCAGTTCTTC
d_gene: NA; abundance: NA; j_gene: TRBJ1-6; v_gene: TRBV7-9; CDR3aa: CASSSTSSYNSPLHF; CDR3nt: TGTGCCAGCAGCTCCACAAGCTCCTATAATTCACCCCTCCACTTT
d_gene: TRBD1; abundance: NA; j_gene: TRBJ1-1; v_gene: TRBV27; CDR3aa: CASSLRQGYTEAFF; CDR3nt: TGTGCCAGCAGTCTACGACAGGGTTATACTGAAGCTTTCTTT
d_gene: NA; abundance: NA; j_gene: TRBJ2-7; v_gene: TRBV27; CDR3aa: CASSLDTDSSYEQYF; CDR3nt: TGTGCCAGCAGCCTAGATACGGACAGCTCCTACGAGCAGTACTTC
d_gene: TRBD2; abundance: NA; j_gene: TRBJ2-7; v_gene: TRBV5-1; CDR3aa: CASSLGTSGINEQYF; CDR3nt: TGCGCCAGCAGCTTGGGGACTAGCGGGATCAACGAGCAGTACTTC
d_gene: NA; abundance: NA; j_gene: TRBJ2-5; v_gene: TRBV7-6; CDR3aa: CASSLVVAGETQYF; CDR3nt: TGTGCCAGCAGCTTAGTAGTTGCAGGCGAGACCCAGTACTTC
d_gene: TRBD1; abundance: NA; j_gene: TRBJ2-7; v_gene: TRBV28; CDR3aa: CASSPWDRTIWEQYF; CDR3nt: TGTGCCAGCAGTCCGTGGGACAGGACCATATGGGAGCAGTACTTC
d_gene: TRBD1; abundance: NA; j_gene: TRBJ1-2; v_gene: TRBV14; CDR3aa: CASTQGANYGYTF; CDR3nt: TGTGCCAGCACCCAGGGGGCAAACTATGGCTACACCTTC
d_gene: NA; abundance: NA; j_gene: TRBJ1-1; v_gene: TRBV18; CDR3aa: CASSPLYEATGNTEAFF; CDR3nt: TGTGCCAGCTCACCCTTATATGAGGCCACCGGTAACACTGAAGCTTTCTTT
d_gene: TRBD1; abundance: once; j_gene: TRBJ1-2; v_gene: TRBV5-4; CDR3aa: CASSLAGQGWGYTF; CDR3nt: TGTGCCAGCAGCTTGGCCGGACAGGGGTGGGGCTACACCTTC
d_gene: NA; abundance: NA; j_gene: TRBJ2-7; v_gene: TRBV7-9; CDR3aa: CASSLGAYEQYF; CDR3nt: TGTGCCAGCAGCTTAGGGGCTTACGAGCAGTACTTC
d_gene: TRBD2; abundance: NA; j_gene: TRBJ2-5; v_gene: TRBV5-1; CDR3aa: CASSLNSGGETQYF; CDR3nt: TGCGCCAGCAGCTTGAATTCGGGGGGAGAGACCCAGTACTTC
d_gene: TRBD1; abundance: NA; j_gene: TRBJ1-1; v_gene: TRBV15; CDR3aa: CATGLQGPDAFF; CDR3nt: TGTGCCACCGGATTACAGGGGCCGGATGCTTTCTTT
d_gene: NA; abundance: NA; j_gene: TRBJ2-7; v_gene: TRBV2; CDR3aa: CASRPMGGASNYEQYF; CDR3nt: TGTGCCAGCAGACCAATGGGGGGGGCAAGTAACTACGAGCAGTACTTC
d_gene: TRBD2; abundance: NA; j_gene: TRBJ2-3; v_gene: TRBV27; CDR3aa: CATTSGGTDTQYF; CDR3nt: TGTGCCACAACTAGCGGGGGCACAGATACGCAGTATTTT
d_gene: TRBD1; abundance: NA; j_gene: TRBJ2-5; v_gene: TRBV5-1; CDR3aa: CASSLGTGGDETQYF; CDR3nt: TGCGCCAGCAGCTTAGGGACAGGGGGCGACGAGACCCAGTACTTC
d_gene: NA; abundance: NA; j_gene: TRBJ2-7; v_gene: TRBV4-2; CDR3aa: CASSQDRGNYEQYF; CDR3nt: TGTGCCAGCAGCCAAGACAGGGGTAACTACGAGCAGTACTTC
d_gene: TRBD1; abundance: NA; j_gene: TRBJ2-6; v_gene: TRBV28; CDR3aa: CASSPPHGGQGAASGANVLTF; CDR3nt: TGTGCCAGCAGTCCCCCCCACGGTGGGCAGGGGGCCGCCTCTGGGGCCAACGTCCTGACTTTC
d_gene: NA; abundance: NA; j_gene: TRBJ2-1; v_gene: TRBV28; CDR3aa: CASSLSGQGSYNEQFF; CDR3nt: TGTGCCAGCAGTTTGAGTGGTCAGGGCTCCTACAATGAGCAGTTCTTC
d_gene: TRBD2; abundance: few; j_gene: TRBJ2-7; v_gene: TRBV4-1; CDR3aa: CASSQDGHRLAGTYEQYF; CDR3nt: TGCGCCAGCAGCCAAGATGGGCATAGACTAGCGGGGACCTACGAGCAGTACTTC
d_gene: TRBD1; abundance: NA; j_gene: TRBJ2-1; v_gene: TRBV2; CDR3aa: CASSVSKTLNDRDRGYEQFF; CDR3nt: TGTGCCAGCAGTGTTAGTAAGACCCTAAACGACCGGGACAGGGGCTATGAGCAGTTCTTC